This T cell receptor (beta chain) was sequenced in a study of technical replicates of blood from a handful of donors. Sequencing used immunoSEQ multiplex PCR; TCRdb keeps in-frame clones, though not all of them. This table holds roughly 79,000 clones, 96% found once. The V and J ends lost 5 bases and 3 bases respectively, with 13 bases between them. CDR1 is SEHNR and CDR2 is FQNEAQ in the germline V gene (reference sequence). The CDR3 has 15 residues. V is TRBV7-9 and J is TRBJ1-4; unclear D gene. The sample was T cells isolated from PBMCs. This TCR was recovered from a human donor in good health. The CDR3, as DNA: TGTGCCAGCAGCCTAGAACAGAGCCCTAATGAAAAACTGTTTTTT. Protein sequence: CASSLEQSPNEKLFF.